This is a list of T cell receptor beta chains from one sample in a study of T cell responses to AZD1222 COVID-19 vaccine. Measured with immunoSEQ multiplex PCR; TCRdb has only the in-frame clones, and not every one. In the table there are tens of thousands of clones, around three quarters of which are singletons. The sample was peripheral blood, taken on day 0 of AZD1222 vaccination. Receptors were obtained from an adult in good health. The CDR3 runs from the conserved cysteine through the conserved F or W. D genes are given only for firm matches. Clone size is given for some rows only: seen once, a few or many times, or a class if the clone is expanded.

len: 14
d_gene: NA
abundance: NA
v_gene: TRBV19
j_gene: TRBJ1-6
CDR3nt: TGTGCCAGCCATCTGGCCGGCCGCAATTCACCCCTCCACTTT
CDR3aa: CASHLAGRNSPLHF

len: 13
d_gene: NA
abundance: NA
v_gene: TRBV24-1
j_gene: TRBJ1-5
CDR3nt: TGTGCCACCAGTCCGGGAGACAATCAGCCCCAGCATTTT
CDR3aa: CATSPGDNQPQHF

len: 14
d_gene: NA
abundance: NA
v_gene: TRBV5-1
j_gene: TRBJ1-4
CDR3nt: TGCGCCAGCAGCCCGACCCCAACTAATGAAAAACTGTTTTTT
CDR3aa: CASSPTPTNEKLFF

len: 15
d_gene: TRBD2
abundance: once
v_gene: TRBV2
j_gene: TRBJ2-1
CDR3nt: TGTGCCAGCAGGCTGGCGGGGGGAGCATACAATGAGCAGTTCTTC
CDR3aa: CASRLAGGAYNEQFF

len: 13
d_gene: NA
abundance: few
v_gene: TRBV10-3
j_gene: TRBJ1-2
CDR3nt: TGTGCCATCAGTCGACAGGCTGTCTATGGCTACACCTTC
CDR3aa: CAISRQAVYGYTF

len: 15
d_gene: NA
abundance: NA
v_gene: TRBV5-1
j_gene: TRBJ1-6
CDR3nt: TGCGCCAGCTCCGATTCTACAGCGGCCAATTCACCCCTCCACTTT
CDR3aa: CASSDSTAANSPLHF

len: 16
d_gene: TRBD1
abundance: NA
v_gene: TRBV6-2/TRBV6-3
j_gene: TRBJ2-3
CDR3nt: TGTGCCAGCAGCCCTATCGGACAGGGGGCGCCGAATACGCAGTATTTT
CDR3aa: CASSPIGQGAPNTQYF

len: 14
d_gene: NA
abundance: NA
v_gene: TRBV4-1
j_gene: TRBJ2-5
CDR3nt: TGCGCCAGCAGCCGAGGGACTTTAGCAGAGACCCAGTACTTC
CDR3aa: CASSRGTLAETQYF

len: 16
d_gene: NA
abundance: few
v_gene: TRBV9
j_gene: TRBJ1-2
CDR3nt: TGTGCCAGCAGCGTAGCACTCAGGGGCGAGCCCTATGGCTACACCTTC
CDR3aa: CASSVALRGEPYGYTF

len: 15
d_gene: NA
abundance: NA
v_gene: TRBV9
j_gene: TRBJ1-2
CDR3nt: TGTGCCAGCAGCGTAGGACCTGGGTCAGGAGAGGGCTACACCTTC
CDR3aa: CASSVGPGSGEGYTF

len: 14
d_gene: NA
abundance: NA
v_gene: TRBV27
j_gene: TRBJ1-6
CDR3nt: TGTGCCAGCAGGAGCGGCCACGATAATTCACCCCTCCACTTT
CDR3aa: CASRSGHDNSPLHF

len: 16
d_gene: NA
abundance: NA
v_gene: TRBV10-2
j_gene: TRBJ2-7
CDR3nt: TGCGCCAGCAGTGATTCAGGGCCAGGGGGGGTCGACGAGCAGTACTTC
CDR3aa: CASSDSGPGGVDEQYF

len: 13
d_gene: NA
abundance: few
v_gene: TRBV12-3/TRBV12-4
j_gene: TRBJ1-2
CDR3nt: TGTGCCAGCAGTTTAAGGGTCGACTATGGCTACACCTTC
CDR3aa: CASSLRVDYGYTF

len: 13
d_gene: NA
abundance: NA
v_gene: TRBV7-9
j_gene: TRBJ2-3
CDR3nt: TGTGCCAGCAGCCCCGGGACCACAGATACGCAGTATTTT
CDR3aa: CASSPGTTDTQYF

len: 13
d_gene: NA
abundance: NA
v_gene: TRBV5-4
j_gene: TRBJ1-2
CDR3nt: TGTGCCAGCAGCTTGGAGGGGCCCTATGGCTACACCTTC
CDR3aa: CASSLEGPYGYTF

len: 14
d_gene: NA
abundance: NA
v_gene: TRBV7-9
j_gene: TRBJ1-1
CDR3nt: TGTGCCAGCAGCTATGGGCTGGGGGGAACTGAAGCTTTCTTT
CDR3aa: CASSYGLGGTEAFF

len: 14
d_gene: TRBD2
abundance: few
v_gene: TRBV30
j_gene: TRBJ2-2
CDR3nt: TGTGCCTGGCGACTAGCGGGGGGTTCCGGGGAGCTGTTTTTT
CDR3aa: CAWRLAGGSGELFF

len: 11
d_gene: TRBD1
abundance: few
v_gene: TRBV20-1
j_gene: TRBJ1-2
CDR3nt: TGCAGTGCTGCTATGGAGGGGGCGGGCACCTTC
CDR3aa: CSAAMEGAGTF

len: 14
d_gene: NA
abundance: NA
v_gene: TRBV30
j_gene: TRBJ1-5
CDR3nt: TGTGCCTGGAGTACCGGCAGCCAGTATCAGCCCCAGCATTTT
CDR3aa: CAWSTGSQYQPQHF

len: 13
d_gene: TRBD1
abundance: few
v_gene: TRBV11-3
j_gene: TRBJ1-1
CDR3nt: TGTGCCAGCAGCGGACAGGGGCTCACTGAAGCTTTCTTT
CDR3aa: CASSGQGLTEAFF

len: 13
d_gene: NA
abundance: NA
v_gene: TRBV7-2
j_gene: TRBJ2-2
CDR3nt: TGTGCCAGCAGTTCTAGCGCCACCGGGGAGCTGTTTTTT
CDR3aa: CASSSSATGELFF

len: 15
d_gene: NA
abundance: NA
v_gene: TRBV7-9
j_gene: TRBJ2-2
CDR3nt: TGTGCCAGCAGCTTAGAGGGCGGGTACACCGGGGAGCTGTTTTTT
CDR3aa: CASSLEGGYTGELFF

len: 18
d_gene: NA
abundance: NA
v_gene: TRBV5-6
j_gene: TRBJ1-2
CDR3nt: TGTGCCAGCAGCTCGCTCACGCGCAGCGGGGGAGGAGTTGGTGGCTACACCTTC
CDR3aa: CASSSLTRSGGGVGGYTF

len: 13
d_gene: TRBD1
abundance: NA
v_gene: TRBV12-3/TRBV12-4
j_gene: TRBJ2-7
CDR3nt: TGTGCCAGCAGATCTACAGGGGTCAACGAGCAGTACTTC
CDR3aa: CASRSTGVNEQYF

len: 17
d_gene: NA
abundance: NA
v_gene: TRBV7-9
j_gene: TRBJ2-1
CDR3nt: TGTGCCAGCAGCTTAGGTGCTGGAGGGGTTAGGGGCAATGAGCAGTTCTTC
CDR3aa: CASSLGAGGVRGNEQFF

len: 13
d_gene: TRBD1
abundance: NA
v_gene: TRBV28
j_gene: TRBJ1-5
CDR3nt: TGTGCTTCCAGGGGGGCGAGTAATCAGCCCCAGCATTTT
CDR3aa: CASRGASNQPQHF

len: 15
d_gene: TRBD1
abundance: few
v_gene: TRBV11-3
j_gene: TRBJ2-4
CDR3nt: TGTGCCAGCATTACGGACAGGGAGGTTAGAAACATTCAGTACTTC
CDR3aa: CASITDREVRNIQYF

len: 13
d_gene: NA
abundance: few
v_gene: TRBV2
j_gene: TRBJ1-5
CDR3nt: TGTGCCAGCAGTGACGGAGGTGGTCAGCCCCAGCATTTT
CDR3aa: CASSDGGGQPQHF

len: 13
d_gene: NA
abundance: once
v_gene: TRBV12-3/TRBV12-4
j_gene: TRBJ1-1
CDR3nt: TGTGCCAGCAGGGGGGACAAAAACACTGAAGCTTTCTTT
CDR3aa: CASRGDKNTEAFF

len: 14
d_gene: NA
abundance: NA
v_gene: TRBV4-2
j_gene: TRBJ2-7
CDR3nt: TGTGCCAGCAGCCAAGAACTCGCGTCCTACGAGCAGTACTTC
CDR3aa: CASSQELASYEQYF

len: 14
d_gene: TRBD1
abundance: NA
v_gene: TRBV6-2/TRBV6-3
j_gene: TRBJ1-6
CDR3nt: TGTGCCAGCAGTTGGGGACAGCTTAATTCACCCCTCCACTTT
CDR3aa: CASSWGQLNSPLHF

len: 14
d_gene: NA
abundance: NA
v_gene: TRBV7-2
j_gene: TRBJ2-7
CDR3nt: TGTGCCAGCAGCTTAGACTTGGGGGCCGGCGAGCAGTACTTC
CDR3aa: CASSLDLGAGEQYF

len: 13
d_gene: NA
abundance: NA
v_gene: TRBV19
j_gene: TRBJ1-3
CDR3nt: TGTGCCAGTACCGACTACTCTGGAAACACCATATATTTT
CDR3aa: CASTDYSGNTIYF

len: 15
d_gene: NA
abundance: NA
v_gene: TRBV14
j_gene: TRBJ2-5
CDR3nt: TGTGCCAGCAGCCAATGGGACCTCCCCACCGAGACCCAGTACTTC
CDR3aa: CASSQWDLPTETQYF

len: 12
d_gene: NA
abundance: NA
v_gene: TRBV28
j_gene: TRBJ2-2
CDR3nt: TGTGCCAGCTCACAAGGGGCGGGGGAGCTGTTTTTT
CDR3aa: CASSQGAGELFF

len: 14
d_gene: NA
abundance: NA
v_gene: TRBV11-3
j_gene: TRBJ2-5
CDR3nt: TGTGCCAGCAGCTTAGACCGATCACTGGGGGCCCAGTACTTC
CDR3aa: CASSLDRSLGAQYF

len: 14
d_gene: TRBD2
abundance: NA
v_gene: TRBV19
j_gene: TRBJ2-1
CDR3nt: TGTGCCAGTAGTATGACGGGGGGGCTGAATGAGCAGTTCTTC
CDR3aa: CASSMTGGLNEQFF

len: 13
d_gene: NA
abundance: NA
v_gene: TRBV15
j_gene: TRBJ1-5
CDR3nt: TGTGCCACCAGCAGAGAGCCAGGGCAGCCCCAGCATTTT
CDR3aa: CATSREPGQPQHF